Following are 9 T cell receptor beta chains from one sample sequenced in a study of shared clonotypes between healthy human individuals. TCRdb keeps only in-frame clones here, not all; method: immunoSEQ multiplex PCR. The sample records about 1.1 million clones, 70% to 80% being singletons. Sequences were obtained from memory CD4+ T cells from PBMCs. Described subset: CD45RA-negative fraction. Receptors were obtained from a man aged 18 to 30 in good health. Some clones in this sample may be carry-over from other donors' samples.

The CDR3 here is CASSLGRSYEQYF. The DNA for the CDR3 is TGTGCCAGCAGCTTAGGAAGGTCCTACGAGCAGTACTTC. V and J are TRBV11-3 and TRBJ2-7; D gene uncertain. From germline, CDR1 is SGHNT and CDR2 YENEEA. The CDR3 loop spans 13 amino acids. Trimming removed 1 base at V and 1 base at J, with 5 bases between.

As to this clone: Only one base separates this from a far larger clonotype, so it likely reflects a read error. CDR3 residues: CAWGRQGINTEAFF. The CDR3, as DNA: TGTGCCTGGGGCAGACAGGGAATTAACACTGAAGCTTTCTTT. This chain uses TRBV30 with TRBJ1-1; 7 bases line up with TRBD1. V dropped 5 bases and J dropped 2; count of bases not matched to a gene: 8. This CDR3 region has 14 residues. Germline V gene data show CDR1 as GTSNPN and CDR2 as SVGIG (reference sequence). The variable domain in full, completed from reference TRBV30 and TRBJ1-1, reads SQTIHQWPATLVQPVGSPLSLECTVEGTSNPNLYWYRQAAGRGLQLLFYSVGIGQISSEVPQNLSASRPQDRQFILSSKKLLLSDSGFYLCAWGRQGINTEAFFGQGTRLTVV.

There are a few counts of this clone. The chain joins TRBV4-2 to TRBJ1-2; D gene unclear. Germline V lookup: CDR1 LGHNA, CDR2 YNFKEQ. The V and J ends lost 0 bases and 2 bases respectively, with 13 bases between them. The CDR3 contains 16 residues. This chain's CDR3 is CASSQDIVRGNYGYTF. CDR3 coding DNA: TGTGCCAGCAGCCAAGATATAGTCCGGGGAAACTATGGCTACACCTTC.

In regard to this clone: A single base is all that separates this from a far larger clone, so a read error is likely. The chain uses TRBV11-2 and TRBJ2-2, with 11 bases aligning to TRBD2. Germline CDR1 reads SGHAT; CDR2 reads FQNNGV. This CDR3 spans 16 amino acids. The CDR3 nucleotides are TGTGCCGGCAGCGTTAGCGGGAGGGCCATCACCGGGGAGCTGTTTTTT. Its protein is CAGSVSGRAITGELFF.

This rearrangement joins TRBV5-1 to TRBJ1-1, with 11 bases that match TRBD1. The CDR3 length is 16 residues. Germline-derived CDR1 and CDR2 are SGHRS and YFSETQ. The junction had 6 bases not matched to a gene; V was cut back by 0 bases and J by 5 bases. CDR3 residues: CASSLEGQGALTEAFF. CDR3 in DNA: TGCGCCAGCAGCTTGGAAGGACAGGGGGCGCTTACTGAAGCTTTCTTT.

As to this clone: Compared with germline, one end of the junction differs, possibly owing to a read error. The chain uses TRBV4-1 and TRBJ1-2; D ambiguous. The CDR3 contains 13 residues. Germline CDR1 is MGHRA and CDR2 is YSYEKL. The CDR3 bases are TGCGCCAGCAGCCAGACGGAGGCGGCGGGTATGATCTTC. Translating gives CASSQTEAAGMIF.

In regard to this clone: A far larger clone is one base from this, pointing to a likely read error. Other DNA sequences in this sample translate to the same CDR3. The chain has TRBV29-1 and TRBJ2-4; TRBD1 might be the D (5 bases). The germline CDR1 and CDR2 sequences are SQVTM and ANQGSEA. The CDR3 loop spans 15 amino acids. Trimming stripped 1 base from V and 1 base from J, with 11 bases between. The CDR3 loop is CSVEGAGRAKNIQYF. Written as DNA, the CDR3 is TGCAGCGTTGAAGGTGCAGGGCGGGCCAAAAACATTCAGTACTTC.

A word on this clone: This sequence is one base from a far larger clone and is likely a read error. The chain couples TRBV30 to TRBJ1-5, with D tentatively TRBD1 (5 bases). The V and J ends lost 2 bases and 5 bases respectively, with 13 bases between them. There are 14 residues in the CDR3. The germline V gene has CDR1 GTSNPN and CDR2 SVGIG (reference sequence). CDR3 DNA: TGTGCCTGGAGTAACGGGGCGGGAGATCAGCCCCAGCATTTT. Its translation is CAWSNGAGDQPQHF.

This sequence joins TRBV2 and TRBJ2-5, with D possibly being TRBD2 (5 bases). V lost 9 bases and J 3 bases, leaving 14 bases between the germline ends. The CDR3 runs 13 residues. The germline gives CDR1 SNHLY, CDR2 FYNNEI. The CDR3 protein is CARSRGLEETQYF. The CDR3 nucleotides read TGTGCCAGATCCAGAGGGCTCGAAGAGACCCAGTACTTC.